The 32 T cell receptor beta chains presented below share a single source sample, sequenced in a study of T cell repertoires in ileal Crohn's disease. Sequencing was performed with immunoSEQ multiplex PCR; in TCRdb, only in-frame clones are kept and a portion is missing. The table lists 11,000 to 15,000 clones, under 80% of them singletons. Sequences were obtained from ileal tissue. These receptors were obtained from an adult with Crohn's disease.

The rearrangement links TRBV5-1 to TRBJ1-1; 7 bases line up with TRBD1. V trimming: 0 bases; J trimming: 7 bases; junction bases outside the gene matches: 3. The CDR3 extends over 13 amino acids. The germline V gene encodes CDR1 SGHRS and CDR2 YFSETQ. DNA for the CDR3: TGCGCCAGCAGCTTGGGGGGACAGTTTGAAGCTTTCTTT. It translates to CASSLGGQFEAFF.

The chain couples TRBV5-4 to TRBJ2-5; D is possibly TRBD1 (5 bases). Germline V CDR1 and CDR2: SGHNT, YYREEE (reference sequence). The CDR3 spans 14 residues. Trimming pared 1 base from V and 5 bases from J, leaving 12 bases between. The CDR3 is CASSLQGIQETQYF. CDR3 coding DNA: TGTGCCAGCAGCTTGCAGGGAATTCAGGAGACCCAGTACTTC.

This chain links TRBV29-1 with TRBJ1-1; 7 nucleotides align to TRBD1. The CDR3 spans 12 residues. Per the germline V gene, CDR1 is SQVTM and CDR2 is ANQGSEA. Trimming at V came to 4 bases and at J to 11 bases, leaving 10 bases not matched to a gene. The CDR3 reads CSVVYRGVGAFF. The DNA for the CDR3 is TGCAGCGTTGTGTACAGGGGAGTTGGTGCTTTCTTT.

This sequence joins TRBV6-5 and TRBJ2-7, with D possibly being TRBD2 (6 bases). The CDR3 extends over 13 amino acids. V was trimmed by 5 bases and J by 9 bases, leaving 17 bases between them. Germline-derived CDR1 and CDR2 are MNHEY and SVGAGI. In DNA form, the CDR3 reads TGTGCCAGCAGTGCCACGGAGGGGTTGGCGCAGTACTTC. Protein: CASSATEGLAQYF.

The CDR3 region is CASTKGLAGTKQFF. The CDR3 nucleotides are TGTGCCAGCACCAAGGGACTAGCGGGAACGAAGCAGTTCTTC. The J gene is TRBJ2-1, the V gene TRBV6-5, with 13 bases matching TRBD2. The CDR3 covers 14 residues. Per germline, CDR1 MNHEY and CDR2 SVGAGI. The V segment lost 7 bases and the J segment 11 bases; nucleotides outside the gene matches: 8.

The chain uses TRBV4-1 and TRBJ2-7; the match to TRBD1 covers 7 bases. CDR3 size: 15 residues. The V and J ends lost 4 bases and 1 base, in that order; junction bases with no gene match: 7. Per germline, CDR1 MGHRA and CDR2 YSYEKL. Written as DNA, the CDR3 is TGCGCCAGCAGCCGACTGCCGGGACAGTCCTACGAGCAGTACTTC. Amino acids: CASSRLPGQSYEQYF.

V gene TRBV2 combines with J gene TRBJ2-4; D possibly corresponds to TRBD2 (6 bases). The germline gives CDR1 SNHLY, CDR2 FYNNEI. The germline V and J ends were trimmed by 4 bases and 9 bases, with 13 bases remaining between them. This CDR3 is 13 amino acids long. CDR3 in amino acids: CASSAPGTGIQYF. The CDR3 DNA is TGTGCCAGCAGTGCCCCCGGGACTGGCATTCAGTACTTC.

CDR3 bases: TGTGCCAGCAGATTAGCGGGAGGAACTTACAATGAGCAGTTCTTC. Residues: CASRLAGGTYNEQFF. The chain links TRBV2 to TRBJ2-1; 10 bases match TRBD2. Per germline, CDR1 SNHLY and CDR2 FYNNEI. This CDR3 has 15 residues. Germline trimming cut 6 bases from V and 4 bases from J; bases unmatched to any gene: 6.

This chain joins TRBV30 and TRBJ1-1, with D unclear. Trimming took off 4 bases at V and 6 bases at J, with 12 bases between the two ends. The CDR3 sequence is 12 residues long. Germline V gives CDR1 GTSNPN, CDR2 SVGIG (reference sequence). The CDR3 here is CAWNRGPAEAFF. Written as DNA, the CDR3 is TGTGCCTGGAATCGTGGGCCCGCTGAAGCTTTCTTT.

The CDR3 spells CASSQTRTGHRGYTF. CDR3 DNA: TGTGCCAGCAGCCAAACTCGGACAGGGCATCGCGGCTACACCTTC. The gene calls are TRBV6-6 and TRBJ1-2, with 8 bases identical to TRBD1. The V segment lost 6 bases and the J segment 8 bases; nucleotides outside the gene matches: 14. The CDR3 has 15 residues. Germline V gives CDR1 MNHNY, CDR2 SVGAGI (reference sequence).

Regarding this clone: At one end, the junction sequence differs from germline, possibly due to a read error. This chain joins TRBV10-3 and TRBJ2-7, with 11 nucleotides matching TRBD1. This CDR3 is built from 15 residues. Germline CDR1 reads ENHRY; CDR2 reads SYGVKD. This chain's CDR3 is CAISKSWGQGDEQYF. The DNA for the CDR3 is TGTGCCATCAGTAAGTCGTGGGGACAGGGGGACGAGCAGTACTTC.

The gene calls are TRBV5-1 and TRBJ2-1, with 7 bases lining up with TRBD2. V gave up 4 bases and J gave up 8 bases; unmatched junction bases: 9. In germline, CDR1 is SGHRS, CDR2 YFSETQ. CDR3 length: 14 residues. The CDR3 nucleotides read TGCGCCAGCAGCCTAGAAGCGGGGAAGTATGAGCAGTTCTTC. Its translation is CASSLEAGKYEQFF.

This clone is large in the sample. The chain uses TRBV5-1 and TRBJ1-2; no definite D call. Germline CDR1 is SGHRS and CDR2 is YFSETQ. The V end lost 0 bases, the J end lost 6 bases, and 12 bases lay between the germline ends. The CDR3 is 14 amino acids. This CDR3 is CASSLDSEQDGYTF. For the CDR3, the DNA is TGCGCCAGCAGCTTGGACTCTGAGCAGGATGGCTACACCTTC.

The V gene is TRBV23-1, the J gene TRBJ1-2; D is perhaps TRBD1 (5 bases). TRBV23-1 is classed as an ORF, of uncertain function. The CDR3 consists of 12 residues. Trimming removed 4 bases at V and 8 bases at J, with 11 bases between. In nucleotides, the CDR3 is TGCGCCAGCAGTCTGAATACAGGAGGCTACACCTTC. This translates into CASSLNTGGYTF.

The V gene is TRBV19, the J gene TRBJ2-3; the match to TRBD2 covers 9 bases. Germline V lookup: CDR1 LNHDA, CDR2 SQIVND (reference sequence). The V segment lost 6 bases and the J segment 0 bases; nucleotides outside the gene matches: 7. The CDR3 loop spans 16 amino acids. The CDR3 nucleotides read TGTGCCAGTAGGTCTGTAGCGGGGGCCAGCACAGATACGCAGTATTTT. It translates to CASRSVAGASTDTQYF.

V and J are TRBV25-1 and TRBJ1-2; D remains unclear. Per germline, CDR1 MGHDK and CDR2 SYGVNS. CDR3 length: 15 amino acids. The germline V and J ends were trimmed by 3 bases and 6 bases, with 17 bases remaining between them. CDR3 nucleotide sequence: TGTGCCAGCAGTGATAAGTCGAGGGAAGGGCATGGCTACACCTTC. Amino acids: CASSDKSREGHGYTF.

The rearrangement links TRBV7-3 to TRBJ1-1, with D possibly being TRBD1 (6 bases). Germline CDR1 SGHTA, CDR2 FQGTGA. V was trimmed by 5 bases and J by 7 bases, leaving 14 bases between them. The CDR3 covers 13 residues. The CDR3 is CASSRTQGGEAFF. As DNA, the CDR3 is TGTGCCAGCAGCAGAACACAGGGTGGTGAAGCTTTCTTT.

This clone appeared a few times. This chain uses TRBV5-8 with TRBJ1-5; D remains ambiguous. The germline CDR1 and CDR2 sequences are SGHTS and YDEGEE. This CDR3 comprises 15 residues. The germline V and J ends were trimmed by 0 bases and 4 bases, with 11 bases remaining between them. CDR3 sequence reads: CASSLALGLNQPQHF. The CDR3 DNA reads TGTGCCAGCAGCTTGGCCTTGGGCTTAAATCAGCCCCAGCATTTT.

This chain uses TRBV7-2 with TRBJ2-2; a weak D match, TRBD2 (7 bases). Trimming took off 5 bases at V and 6 bases at J, with 19 bases between the two ends. This CDR3 has 16 residues. The germline CDR1 and CDR2 sequences are SGHTA and FQGNSA. CDR3 region: CASSVLGRGLSGELFF. CDR3 sequence (DNA): TGTGCCAGCAGCGTACTTGGGCGGGGGCTTTCCGGGGAGCTGTTTTTT. Together with reference TRBV7-2 and TRBJ2-2, the CDR3 gives the full variable domain: GAGVSQSPSNKVTEKGKDVELRCDPISGHTALYWYRQSLGQGLEFLIYFQGNSAPDKSGLPSDRFSAERTGGSVSTLTIQRTQQEDSAVYLCASSVLGRGLSGELFFGEGSRLTVL.

By frequency in the sample, this clone is medium-sized. Its ends do not fully match the called genes, so a read error is possible. The chain recombines TRBV4-1 with TRBJ2-2; no firm D call. CDR1 is MGHRA and CDR2 is YSYEKL in the germline V gene. The CDR3 contains 14 residues. This chain's CDR3 is CASSQDVQPGELFF. DNA of the CDR3: TGCGCCAGCAGCCAAGATGTACAGCCCGGAGAGCTGTTTTTT.

This clone was counted only a few times. The CDR3: CASSLATEIYGYTF. As DNA, the CDR3 is TGTGCCAGCAGCTTAGCTACCGAGATCTATGGCTACACCTTC. This chain joins TRBV7-2 and TRBJ1-2; the D is unclear. This CDR3 comprises 14 residues. The germline V and J ends were trimmed by 0 bases and 4 bases, with 9 bases remaining between them. CDR1 and CDR2 from the germline V gene are SGHTA and FQGNSA. Complete variable domain (other parts from reference TRBV7-2 and TRBJ1-2): GAGVSQSPSNKVTEKGKDVELRCDPISGHTALYWYRQSLGQGLEFLIYFQGNSAPDKSGLPSDRFSAERTGGSVSTLTIQRTQQEDSAVYLCASSLATEIYGYTFGSGTRLTVV.

V is TRBV30 and J is TRBJ1-5; the D gene is possibly TRBD1 (6 bases). This CDR3 has 14 residues. Germline CDR1 and CDR2: GTSNPN and SVGIG (reference sequence). Trimming left V 3 bases short and J 3 bases short, with 12 bases between. This CDR3 reads CAWRGTGFNQPQHF. In nucleotides, the CDR3 is TGTGCCTGGAGGGGAACAGGGTTCAATCAGCCCCAGCATTTT.

There are a few counts of this clone. The rearrangement joins TRBV29-1 to TRBJ2-1, with D possibly matching TRBD1 (6 bases). V was trimmed by 3 bases and J by 2 bases, leaving 11 bases between them. There are 14 residues in the CDR3. The germline gives CDR1 SQVTM, CDR2 ANQGSEA. CDR3 bases: TGCAGCGTTGACGAGGGGGACCCCTACAATGAGCAGTTCTTC. It codes for CSVDEGDPYNEQFF.

DNA of the CDR3: TGTGCCAGCAGCCCTAACGGACAGGTCGCAGGCACAGATACGCAGTATTTT. Protein product: CASSPNGQVAGTDTQYF. V and J are TRBV5-4 and TRBJ2-3, with 7 bases fitting TRBD1. Unmatched junction bases numbered 12, after V lost 4 bases and J lost 1 base. The CDR3 has 17 amino acids. Germline lookup yields CDR1 SGHNT and CDR2 YYREEE (reference sequence). The full variable domain, rest sourced from reference TRBV5-4 and TRBJ2-3, is ETGVTQSPTHLIKTRGQQVTLRCSSQSGHNTVSWYQQALGQGPQFIFQYYREEENGRGNFPPRFSGLQFPNYSSELNVNALELDDSALYLCASSPNGQVAGTDTQYFGPGTRLTVL.

The rearrangement joins TRBV25-1 to TRBJ1-2; D is uncertain. The CDR3 runs 13 residues. Germline V CDR1 and CDR2: MGHDK, SYGVNS. Trimming left V 7 bases short and J 6 bases short, with 15 bases between. The CDR3 DNA sequence: TGTGCCAGCACCATCATGGTGGGCGATGGCTACACCTTC. Its translation: CASTIMVGDGYTF.

This clone was seen a few times. Additional DNA sequences in this sample encode the identical CDR3. The rearrangement uses TRBV18 and TRBJ2-7; 7 bases are a match to TRBD1. V dropped 3 bases and J dropped 5; count of bases not matched to a gene: 4. CDR1 is KGHSH and CDR2 is LQKENI in the germline V gene. The CDR3 spans 13 residues. This CDR3 reads CASSPQQGNEQYF. In DNA, the CDR3 is TGTGCCAGCTCACCTCAACAGGGGAACGAGCAGTACTTC. The entire variable domain, with the rest obtained from reference TRBV18 and TRBJ2-7, is as follows: NAGVMQNPRHLVRRRGQEARLRCSPMKGHSHVYWYRQLPEEGLKFMVYLQKENIIDESGMPKERFSAEFPKEGPSILRIQQVVRGDSAAYFCASSPQQGNEQYFGPGTRLTVT.

The V and J genes are TRBV5-5 and TRBJ1-5; a weak D match, TRBD1 (5 bases). This CDR3 is 15 amino acids long. The germline gives CDR1 SGHKS, CDR2 YYEKEE (reference sequence). The V gene lost 4 bases and the J gene lost 2 bases, with 13 bases spanning the gap. The CDR3 reads CASSGGGIGNQPQHF. In DNA, the CDR3 is TGTGCCAGCAGCGGGGGGGGGATAGGCAATCAGCCCCAGCATTTT.

V usage is TRBV25-1 and J usage is TRBJ2-5, with D tentatively TRBD2 (6 bases). TRBJ2-7 matches the DNA end more closely, so the J call is doubtful. CDR1 and CDR2 from the germline V gene are MGHDK and SYGVNS. CDR3 length equals 15 residues. Here the CDR3 reads CASSGGERSSYEQYF. CDR3 DNA sequence: TGTGCCAGCAGTGGGGGGGAGCGGAGCTCCTACGAGCAGTACTTC.

The chain couples TRBV20-1 to TRBJ2-7; TRBD2 matches at 8 bases. Germline V gene lookup returns CDR1 DFQATT and CDR2 SNEGSKA (reference sequence). The V and J ends lost 3 bases and 5 bases, in that order; junction bases with no gene match: 0. The CDR3 spans 11 residues. CDR3 bases: TGCAGTGCTAGCGGGAGGGACGAGCAGTACTTC. This gives the protein CSASGRDEQYF.

This rearrangement joins TRBV9 to TRBJ2-7, with 8 bases fitting TRBD1. CDR3 length equals 13 residues. The junction had 6 bases not matched to a gene; V was cut back by 3 bases and J by 7 bases. CDR1 and CDR2 from the germline V gene are SGDLS and YYNGEE. CDR3 in amino acids: CASSEGQATEQYF. The CDR3 DNA reads TGTGCCAGCAGCGAGGGACAGGCTACGGAGCAGTACTTC.

The rearrangement joins TRBV4-3 to TRBJ1-1, with a possible D match to TRBD1 (5 bases). Deletions cut 0 bases from V and 5 bases from J, with 13 bases between. The CDR3 runs to 15 residues. Germline V CDR1 and CDR2: LGHNA, YSLEER. DNA for the CDR3: TGCGCCAGCAGCCAAGACGCCAGCCGGGGGACTGAAGCTTTCTTT. This codes for CASSQDASRGTEAFF.

This rearrangement joins TRBV6-5 to TRBJ1-2; possibly TRBD1 for D (5 bases). CDR1 is MNHEY, CDR2 SVGAGI, per germline. The CDR3 consists of 12 residues. V lost 5 bases to trimming and J lost 4 bases, with 8 bases between them. CDR3 sequence reads: CASSRQGYGYTF. Here the CDR3 DNA reads TGTGCCAGCAGTCGGCAGGGCTATGGCTACACCTTC.